These 26 T cell receptor beta chains were all obtained from the same sample, sequenced in a study of blood T cell repertoires in COVID-19. Here immunoSEQ multiplex PCR was the method, and the copy in TCRdb shows in-frame clones only, minus some. The sample holds under 95,000 clones, approximately 79% seen once. The source material was peripheral blood. Source of these receptors: a man aged 70-80 years with acute or convalescent COVID-19.

The chain couples TRBV15 to TRBJ1-2; D uncertain. The CDR3 is 18 residues long. CDR1 is LNHNV, CDR2 YYDKDF, per germline (reference sequence). V was pared by 2 bases and J by 1 base, with 20 bases between. The CDR3 bases are TGTGCCACCAGCAGATCCGGGTCTGAGGCGGACTATAACTATGGCTACACCTTC. Protein: CATSRSGSEADYNYGYTF.

The chain is built from TRBV10-3 and TRBJ2-3; possibly TRBD2 for D (6 bases). This CDR3 contains 14 residues. V was pared by 10 bases and J by 0 bases, with 14 bases between. Germline V gene data show CDR1 as ENHRY and CDR2 as SYGVKD. The CDR3 DNA reads TGTGCCACTTCCGGGACTGGAAGCACAGATACGCAGTATTTT. It encodes CATSGTGSTDTQYF.

The genes are TRBV11-2 and TRBJ2-7; 8 bases are a match to TRBD1. With 5 bases clipped from V and 2 bases from J, the junction kept 8 bases outside the gene matches. Germline assignment: CDR1 SGHAT and CDR2 FQNNGV. The CDR3 length is 15 residues. DNA for the CDR3: TGTGCCAGCAGCCTCGGCAGGGGGCGAACCTACGAGCAGTACGTC. It translates to CASSLGRGRTYEQYV.

The V gene is TRBV19, the J gene TRBJ1-4; a possible D gene is TRBD1 (5 bases). V lost 7 bases and J 1 base, leaving 13 bases between the germline ends. The CDR3 runs to 15 residues. Germline CDR1 and CDR2: LNHDA and SQIVND (reference sequence). CDR3 region: CASTHIGGTNEKLFF. The CDR3 bases are TGTGCCAGTACCCATATCGGGGGAACTAATGAAAAACTGTTTTTT.

This clone was seen a single time. The gene calls are TRBV2 and TRBJ1-2; TRBD1 matches 7 bases. The CDR3 is 14 residues long. V trimming: 6 bases; J trimming: 8 bases; junction bases outside the gene matches: 12. Germline CDR1 SNHLY, CDR2 FYNNEI. The CDR3 DNA reads as TGTGCCAGCAGCAAAACCCTGACAGGGTCCGGCTACACCTTC. The encoded protein is CASSKTLTGSGYTF.

The chain joins TRBV7-8 to TRBJ1-6; TRBD1 is a possible D gene (5 bases). Germline CDR1 reads SGHVS; CDR2 reads FQNEAQ. The germline V and J ends were trimmed by 0 bases and 4 bases, with 7 bases remaining between them. This CDR3 has 15 amino acids. CDR3: CASSLAGGYNSPLHF. The CDR3 DNA sequence: TGTGCCAGCAGCTTAGCGGGGGGGTATAATTCACCCCTCCACTTT.

The chain employs TRBV6-4 and TRBJ1-5, with no clear D. Germline lookup yields CDR1 MRHNA and CDR2 SNTAGT. The CDR3 sequence is 14 residues long. V was trimmed by 5 bases and J by 4 bases, leaving 12 bases between them. CDR3 in amino acids: CASSLHAGNQPQHF. In DNA, the CDR3 is TGTGCCAGCAGTTTACACGCCGGGAATCAGCCCCAGCATTTT.

The chain recombines TRBV5-1 with TRBJ2-3; 12 bases are shared with TRBD1. Germline CDR1 and CDR2: SGHRS and YFSETQ. The CDR3 extends over 16 amino acids. After removal of 0 bases from V and 4 bases from J, the junction contained 3 bases not matched to a gene. CDR3 residues: CASSLGDRGRADTQYF. In DNA, the CDR3 is TGCGCCAGCAGCTTGGGGGACAGGGGGCGCGCAGATACGCAGTATTTT.

The rearrangement joins TRBV28 to TRBJ1-4; a possible D gene is TRBD1 (5 bases). CDR1 is MDHEN, CDR2 SYDVKM, per germline. CDR3 length: 13 residues. Trimming removed 11 bases from V and 5 bases from J, with 15 bases in between. CDR3 sequence: CAALGVTNEKLFF. CDR3 coding DNA: TGTGCCGCCCTAGGGGTGACCAATGAAAAACTGTTTTTT. The whole variable domain, remainder taken from reference TRBV28 and TRBJ1-4, is DVKVTQSSRYLVKRTGEKVFLECVQDMDHENMFWYRQDPGLGLRLIYFSYDVKMKEKGDIPEGYSVSREKKERFSLILESASTNQTSMYLCAALGVTNEKLFFGSGTQLSVL.

The CDR3: CAIWSGVSTDTQYF. In DNA, the CDR3 is TGTGCCATCTGGAGCGGGGTTAGCACAGATACGCAGTATTTT. The V gene is TRBV10-3, the J gene TRBJ2-3; 7 positions match TRBD2. The CDR3 has 14 amino acids. The V gene end was trimmed by 8 bases and the J gene end by 0 bases; junction bases not matched to a gene: 5. CDR1 is ENHRY, CDR2 SYGVKD, per germline.

The chain uses TRBV28 and TRBJ1-1; tentative D call: TRBD1 (5 bases). Trimming pared 11 bases from V and 0 bases from J, leaving 10 bases between. The CDR3 has 12 residues. Per the germline V gene, CDR1 is MDHEN and CDR2 is SYDVKM. CDR3 loop: CAGQGVNTEAFF. The CDR3 region has the DNA TGTGCCGGCCAGGGCGTGAACACTGAAGCTTTCTTT.

The V and J genes are TRBV27 and TRBJ2-5; 10 bases match TRBD1. The junction had 3 bases not matched to a gene; V was cut back by 6 bases and J by 5 bases. The CDR3 loop spans 13 amino acids. Germline V gene sequence: CDR1 MNHEY, CDR2 SMNVEV (reference sequence). CDR3 protein: CASRLDRGETQYF. In DNA form, the CDR3 reads TGTGCCAGCAGACTGGACAGGGGGGAGACCCAGTACTTC.

V and J are TRBV19 and TRBJ2-5, with 7 bases identical to TRBD2. CDR3 size: 14 residues. The V and J ends lost 5 bases and 2 bases, in that order; junction bases with no gene match: 5. Per the germline V gene, CDR1 is LNHDA and CDR2 is SQIVND (reference sequence). In DNA form, the CDR3 reads TGTGCCAGTAGTGGCCGGGACTATCAAGAGACCCAGTACTTC. Residues: CASSGRDYQETQYF. The whole variable domain, remainder taken from reference TRBV19 and TRBJ2-5, is DGGITQSPKYLFRKEGQNVTLSCEQNLNHDAMYWYRQDPGQGLRLIYYSQIVNDFQKGDIAEGYSVSREKKESFPLTVTSAQKNPTAFYLCASSGRDYQETQYFGPGTRLLVL.

On this clone: An end of the junction differs from the germline gene, which may be a read error. The chain carries TRBV3-1 (or the pseudogene TRBV3-2) and TRBJ2-1; 7 bases align to TRBD1. The germline V gene has CDR1 LGHDT and CDR2 YNNKEL (reference sequence). The CDR3 extends over 11 amino acids. DNA for the CDR3: TGTGCCAGCAGATACGGGACAGATGTGATCTTC. It translates to CASRYGTDVIF.

The chain combines TRBV5-1 with TRBJ1-1; 8 positions agree with TRBD1. Germline CDR1 and CDR2: SGHRS and YFSETQ. V shed 7 bases and J 7 bases; nucleotides not matched to a gene: 3. This CDR3 comprises 11 residues. CDR3 DNA: TGCGCCAGCTCTGGACAGGGTGAAGCTTTCTTT. This translates into CASSGQGEAFF.

This clone showed up just a few times. The chain joins TRBV5-1 to TRBJ1-6, with TRBD1 as a possible D gene (6 bases). The length of the CDR3 is 14 residues. The germline V and J ends were trimmed by 0 bases and 7 bases, with 8 bases remaining between them. CDR1 is SGHRS and CDR2 is YFSETQ in the germline V gene. The CDR3 is CASSLGDINSPLHF. The CDR3 DNA follows: TGCGCCAGCAGCTTGGGGGACATCAATTCACCCCTCCACTTT.

This clone was found once. The J gene is TRBJ1-4, the V gene TRBV2, with 9 bases matching TRBD1. CDR3 length: 13 residues. The germline gives CDR1 SNHLY, CDR2 FYNNEI. The V gene end was trimmed by 10 bases and the J gene end by 8 bases; junction bases not matched to a gene: 8. CDR3: CANGRQGGEKLFF. CDR3 DNA sequence: TGTGCCAACGGAAGACAGGGGGGGGAAAAACTGTTTTTT.

This clone showed up just a few times. The chain uses TRBV6-5 and TRBJ1-6; 9 bases are a match to TRBD1. The V and J ends lost 6 bases and 13 bases, in that order; junction bases with no gene match: 7. CDR1 is MNHEY and CDR2 is SVGAGI in the germline V gene. The CDR3 is made up of 13 amino acids. The CDR3 protein is CASRRGQGGPLHF. The DNA of the CDR3 is TGTGCCAGCAGAAGGGGACAGGGTGGGCCCCTCCACTTT.

This CDR3 reads CASSRTGAYEQYV. The DNA of the CDR3 is TGTGCCTCGAGTAGGACAGGAGCTTACGAGCAGTACGTC. The rearrangement links TRBV5-6 to TRBJ2-7, with 7 bases aligning to TRBD1. The J segment lost 4 bases and the V segment lost 10 bases, leaving 11 bases of the junction unmatched. Germline loops: CDR1 SGHDT, CDR2 YYEEEE. The CDR3 has 13 residues.

The chain couples TRBV18 to TRBJ2-1, with 11 bases that match TRBD2. The germline V gene encodes CDR1 KGHSH and CDR2 LQKENI. The CDR3 loop spans 16 amino acids. V was clipped by 9 bases and J by 3 bases; unmatched bases: 10. CDR3 DNA: TGTGCCAGTCGTAAACTAGCGGGGGTTCTCTACAATGAGCAGTTCTTC. Its protein is CASRKLAGVLYNEQFF.

The chain's CDR3 is CASSPYPGETQYF. CDR3 sequence (DNA): TGTGCCAGCTCACCTTACCCCGGTGAGACCCAGTACTTC. The V call is TRBV18, the J call TRBJ2-5; unclear D gene. The germline CDR1 and CDR2 sequences are KGHSH and LQKENI. V was pared by 3 bases and J by 5 bases, with 10 bases between. The CDR3 is made up of 13 amino acids.

This clone occurred once. V is TRBV6-4 and J is TRBJ1-2; D not resolved. In germline, CDR1 is MRHNA, CDR2 SNTAGT. Trimming cost V 5 bases and J 4 bases, with 11 bases left between them. The CDR3 totals 13 residues. The DNA for the CDR3 is TGTGCCAGCAGTTCATCGGGGAGCTATGGCTACACCTTC. Protein sequence: CASSSSGSYGYTF.

This clone appeared a few times. The chain is built from TRBV5-6 and TRBJ2-7; 8 nucleotides match TRBD1. Germline assignment: CDR1 SGHDT and CDR2 YYEEEE. Germline trimming cut 4 bases from V and 2 bases from J; bases unmatched to any gene: 11. The CDR3 runs 16 residues. In DNA, the CDR3 is TGTGCCAGCAGCACCTTTGTTGGGACAGGAGCCTACGAGCAGTACTTC. Its translation: CASSTFVGTGAYEQYF.

This chain links TRBV2 with TRBJ1-4; D is uncertain. CDR1 SNHLY and CDR2 FYNNEI come from the germline V gene. Between the trimmed V and J ends, which lost 8 bases and 8 bases, there was a span of 18 bases. The CDR3 runs 14 residues. In nucleotides, the CDR3 is TGTGCCAGCGGTGGAGGGATTTTAACCGAAAAACTGTTTTTT. It codes for CASGGGILTEKLFF.

The chain carries TRBV18 and TRBJ2-3; D is uncertain. The V gene's germline CDR1 is KGHSH and CDR2 LQKENI. The CDR3 consists of 13 residues. The V end lost 0 bases, the J end lost 6 bases, and 7 bases lay between the germline ends. CDR3 DNA sequence: TGTGCCAGCTCACCACCCAGCGAGGATACGCAGTATTTT. Amino acids: CASSPPSEDTQYF.

V is TRBV15 and J is TRBJ1-6, with a tentative D call TRBD1 (6 bases). Trimming stripped 0 bases from V and 8 bases from J, with 8 bases between. The germline CDR1 and CDR2 sequences are LNHNV and YYDKDF (reference sequence). This CDR3 contains 14 residues. The CDR3 nucleotides are TGTGCCACCAGCAGAGACAGGGGTGATTCACCCCTCCACTTT. This translates into CATSRDRGDSPLHF.